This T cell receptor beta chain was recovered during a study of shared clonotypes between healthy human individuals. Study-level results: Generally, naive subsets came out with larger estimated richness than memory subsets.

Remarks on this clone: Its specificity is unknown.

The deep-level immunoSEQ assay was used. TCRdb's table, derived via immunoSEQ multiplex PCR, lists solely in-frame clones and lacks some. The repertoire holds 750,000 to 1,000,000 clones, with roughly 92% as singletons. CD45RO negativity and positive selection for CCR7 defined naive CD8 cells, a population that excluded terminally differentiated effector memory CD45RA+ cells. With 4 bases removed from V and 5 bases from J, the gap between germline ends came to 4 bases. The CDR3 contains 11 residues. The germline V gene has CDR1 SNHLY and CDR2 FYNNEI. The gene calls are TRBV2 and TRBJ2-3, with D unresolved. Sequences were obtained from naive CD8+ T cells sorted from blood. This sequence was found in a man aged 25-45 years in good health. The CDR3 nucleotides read TGTGCCAGCAGTGGGGTAGATACGCAGTATTTT. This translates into CASSGVDTQYF.